This T cell receptor (beta chain) derives from a study of T cell repertoires in cytomegalovirus infection. Study background: It can be stated that public TCR beta signatures indicated CMV infection as well as a matching HLA type.

Study-wide results and limits: There were HLA-C-restricted CMV-specific TCR beta clonotypes dominating the ex vivo response. Pooled public TCR beta family frequency picked out CMV carriers with the relevant HLA.

There are 16 residues in the CDR3. Germline CDR1 reads SGHDN; CDR2 reads FVKESK. Trimming took 1 base from V and 5 from J, leaving 17 bases between them. From the reads, TCRdb called clonotypes with MiXCR, one entry per CDR3 protein. This table has approximately 100,000 distinct CDR3 sequences, 23% appearing once. Concerning this clonotype itself: The antigen is not known.

The chain links TRBV14 to TRBJ2-5; possible D gene TRBD2, 5 bases. The sequenced material came from CD8+ T cells from PBMCs. The sequence derives from a human donor in good health (CMV status not recorded). Some clones in this sample may be carry-over from other donors' samples. In DNA form, the CDR3 reads TGTGCCAGCAGCCAAGGATCAATGGACGGGGAGGAGACCCAGTACTTC. This gives the protein CASSQGSMDGEETQYF.